The clone carrying this TCR beta chain has just a few counts. What it binds is not known. Generated by immunoSEQ multiplex PCR, the TCRdb table keeps only in-frame clones and is missing some. The data show roughly 9,300 clones, roughly 65% seen once. The data belong to a study of regulatory dendritic cells for organ transplantation. Notes on the study in general: The authors noted considerable between-person heterogeneity in alloreactive memory CD8+ cells.

Sorted T cells were CFSE-labeled and cultured approximately five days with allogeneic regulatory or mature dendritic cells at 1:10. The CDR3 spans 15 residues. CDR1 MNHEY and CDR2 SVGAGI come from the germline V gene. V gave up 6 bases and J gave up 4 bases, with 13 bases separating them. This TCR was sampled from a human donor in good health. This rearrangement joins TRBV6-5 to TRBJ1-6; tentatively, D is TRBD1 (6 bases). Sample: naive CD4+ T cells from blood cultured with dendritic cells. Subset given: CD45RA+ naive T cells. CDR3 region: CASSADRVYNSPLHF. The CDR3 DNA reads TGTGCCAGCAGCGCGGACAGAGTATATAATTCACCCCTCCACTTT.